The 32 T cell receptor beta chains listed next were all sequenced from one sample in a study of CD8 T cells in Susac syndrome. Reverse transcription used about 0.45 to 1 ug RNA and random hexamers. TCRdb re-called the immunoSEQ multiplex PCR reads through MiXCR, storing one row per CDR3 protein. The sample contains roughly 25,000 distinct CDR3 sequences, around 93% of which appear only once. Sequencing used CD8+ T cells from PBMCs. The receptors were sampled from a human donor with Susac syndrome.

The V and J genes are TRBV7-8 and TRBJ2-7; no definite D call. V shed 4 bases and J shed 3 bases, with 7 bases lying between them. The CDR3 runs 12 residues. Germline V gene lookup returns CDR1 SGHVS and CDR2 FQNEAQ. CDR3 in amino acids: CASSSSGYEQYF. The CDR3 DNA reads as TGTGCCAGCAGCTCCTCGGGCTACGAGCAGTACTTC.

The CDR3 coding sequence is TGTGCCAGCAGCTTAGGCACCGGGGAGCTGTTTTTT. Translated, it gives CASSLGTGELFF. The chain recombines TRBV7-6 with TRBJ2-2, with D unclear. V shed 1 base and J shed 4 bases, with 1 base lying between them. The germline gives CDR1 SGHVS, CDR2 FNYEAQ. The CDR3 extends over 12 amino acids.

This clonotype was recorded a few times. The rearrangement links TRBV27 to TRBJ2-7, with D perhaps matching TRBD2 (7 bases). The germline V and J ends were trimmed by 6 bases and 2 bases, with 20 bases remaining between them. Germline V CDR1 and CDR2: MNHEY, SMNVEV (reference sequence). The CDR3 runs to 16 residues. Written as DNA, the CDR3 is TGTGCCAGCAGCCCGTCCGGGGGGCCAGCGACCTACGAGCAGTACTTC. Amino acids: CASSPSGGPATYEQYF.

To note about this clonotype: A junction end diverges from the germline sequence, so it may reflect a read error. The J gene is TRBJ2-1, the V gene TRBV7-7; D gene ambiguous. Germline-derived CDR1 and CDR2 are SSHAT and FNYEAQ (reference sequence). This CDR3 spans 13 amino acids. The CDR3 is CASSLVDIGEQFF. DNA for the CDR3: TGTGCTAGCAGCTTAGTGGATATCGGTGAGCAGTTCTTC.

J is TRBJ2-1 and V is TRBV18; 12 bases fit TRBD2. This CDR3 is built from 18 residues. V gave up 2 bases and J gave up 4 bases; unmatched junction bases: 9. The germline CDR1 and CDR2 sequences are KGHSH and LQKENI. In DNA form, the CDR3 reads TGTGCCAGCTCACCAAATGCCTTACTAGCGGGGGGATACAATGAGCAGTTCTTC. It translates to CASSPNALLAGGYNEQFF.

This clonotype was seen only once. The chain recombines TRBV5-4 with TRBJ1-1; D is ambiguous. Germline values: CDR1 SGHNT, CDR2 YYREEE (reference sequence). The ends were cut back, 3 bases at V and 0 bases at J, with 6 bases in the middle. The CDR3 is 13 residues long. CDR3 in amino acids: CASSSRVNTEAFF. In DNA form, the CDR3 reads TGTGCCAGCAGCTCAAGGGTGAACACTGAAGCTTTCTTT.

The J gene is TRBJ2-1, the V gene TRBV9; 10 nucleotides align to TRBD2. Germline trimming cut 0 bases from V and 7 bases from J; bases unmatched to any gene: 4. The CDR3 has 15 amino acids. Germline-derived CDR1 and CDR2 are SGDLS and YYNGEE. For the CDR3, the DNA is TGTGCCAGCAGCGTAGTTAGCGGGGGGATGAATGAGCAGTTCTTC. The encoded protein is CASSVVSGGMNEQFF.

This rearrangement joins TRBV5-1 to TRBJ1-1; D is undetermined. CDR3 length: 15 amino acids. CDR1 and CDR2 (germline): SGHRS, YFSETQ. V dropped 0 bases and J dropped 0 bases, with 9 bases sitting between them. The CDR3 loop is CASSLAADMNTEAFF. The CDR3 DNA reads TGCGCCAGCAGCTTGGCGGCAGATATGAACACTGAAGCTTTCTTT.

As DNA, the CDR3 is TGTGCCTGGAGTGTATCCAGGGAAAAGCAGTACTTC. It yields the protein CAWSVSREKQYF. The chain is built from TRBV30 and TRBJ2-7; D possibly corresponds to TRBD1 (5 bases). The germline CDR1 and CDR2 sequences are GTSNPN and SVGIG (reference sequence). CDR3 size: 12 residues. Trimming took off 0 bases at V and 8 bases at J, with 11 bases between the two ends.

This clonotype was found once. V gene TRBV6-6 combines with J gene TRBJ2-5; 9 bases are shared with TRBD1. Unmatched junction bases numbered 2, after V lost 5 bases and J lost 4 bases. CDR3 length: 13 amino acids. CDR1 is MNHNY and CDR2 is SVGAGI in the germline V gene (reference sequence). CDR3 sequence reads: CASSPDRGETQYF. As DNA, the CDR3 is TGTGCCAGCAGTCCGGACAGGGGAGAGACCCAGTACTTC.

This chain links TRBV11-2 with TRBJ1-5, with D possibly matching TRBD1 (6 bases). Trimming took 8 bases from V and 0 from J, leaving 20 bases between them. Germline CDR1 is SGHAT and CDR2 is FQNNGV. The CDR3 has 17 amino acids. This chain's CDR3 is CASPGGQGHYSNQPQHF. Written as DNA, the CDR3 is TGTGCCAGCCCGGGGGGGCAGGGGCATTATAGCAATCAGCCCCAGCATTTT.

The CDR3 coding sequence is TGCGCCAGCAGCCAAGAATTCAGGGTAGCCACTGAAGCTTTCTTT. It translates to CASSQEFRVATEAFF. This rearrangement joins TRBV4-1 to TRBJ1-1, with a tentative D call TRBD1 (5 bases). The CDR3 covers 15 residues. V was cut by 0 bases and J by 4 bases, with 12 bases left in between. Looked up from germline, CDR1 is MGHRA and CDR2 is YSYEKL.

The rearrangement uses TRBV7-9 and TRBJ2-3; the match to TRBD1 covers 7 bases. The germline gives CDR1 SEHNR, CDR2 FQNEAQ (reference sequence). V lost 5 bases to trimming and J lost 0 bases; unmatched junction nucleotides: 5. The CDR3 is 15 amino acids. The CDR3, as DNA: TGTGCCAGCAGCCCAGGGACAGATAGCACAGATACGCAGTATTTT. Encoded protein: CASSPGTDSTDTQYF.

This chain uses TRBV28 with TRBJ2-4; D may be TRBD1 (6 bases). Germline V gene sequence: CDR1 MDHEN, CDR2 SYDVKM. V lost 8 bases to trimming and J lost 6 bases, with 14 bases between them. This CDR3 contains 13 residues. The CDR3 nucleotides are TGTGCCAGCGAAGGGACATCCCGAAACATTCAGTACTTC. It specifies CASEGTSRNIQYF. Based on the CDR3 plus reference TRBV28 and TRBJ2-4, the full variable domain is DVKVTQSSRYLVKRTGEKVFLECVQDMDHENMFWYRQDPGLGLRLIYFSYDVKMKEKGDIPEGYSVSREKKERFSLILESASTNQTSMYLCASEGTSRNIQYFGAGTRLSVL.

The DNA for the CDR3 is TGTGCCAGCACCTCGAGTTTCGGACTAGCGGGGGACAATGAGCAGTTCTTC. It is translated as CASTSSFGLAGDNEQFF. V is TRBV7-2 and J is TRBJ2-1, with 13 bases identical to TRBD2. This CDR3 contains 17 residues. CDR1 and CDR2 from the germline V gene are SGHTA and FQGNSA. V was pared by 7 bases and J by 5 bases, with 11 bases of the junction left unmatched.

The chain employs TRBV28 and TRBJ2-7, with 11 bases aligning to TRBD1. From germline, CDR1 is MDHEN and CDR2 SYDVKM. The V segment lost 5 bases and the J segment 4 bases; nucleotides outside the gene matches: 7. This CDR3 is built from 15 residues. CDR3 residues: CASSTGQGAVYEQYF. The CDR3 DNA is TGTGCCAGCAGTACTGGACAGGGGGCGGTTTACGAGCAGTACTTC.

This rearrangement joins TRBV28 to TRBJ1-3; TRBD1 is a possible D gene (6 bases). V dropped 6 bases and J dropped 3 bases, with 15 bases sitting between them. Germline-derived CDR1 and CDR2 are MDHEN and SYDVKM. The CDR3 length is 15 residues. The CDR3 spells CASSHRTGIGNTIYF. CDR3 in DNA: TGTGCCAGCAGCCACAGAACAGGGATTGGAAACACCATATATTTT.

This sequence joins TRBV7-6 and TRBJ1-1, with TRBD1 matching 7 bases. With 5 bases clipped from V and 0 bases from J, the junction kept 12 bases outside the gene matches. From germline, CDR1 is SGHVS and CDR2 FNYEAQ. The CDR3 contains 17 residues. CDR3 sequence reads: CASSQPPGQTLNTEAFF. As DNA, the CDR3 is TGTGCCAGCAGCCAACCGCCGGGACAGACTTTGAACACTGAAGCTTTCTTT.

The chain combines TRBV2 with TRBJ2-5; 12 positions match TRBD1. Germline V CDR1 and CDR2: SNHLY, FYNNEI. The CDR3 totals 16 residues. The trim removed 4 bases at V and 5 bases at J, leaving 8 bases unmatched. The CDR3 sequence is CASSGGQGALGETQYF. The CDR3 nucleotides are TGTGCCAGCAGTGGGGGACAGGGGGCTCTAGGGGAGACCCAGTACTTC.

V usage is TRBV20-1 and J usage is TRBJ2-7; D might be TRBD2 (5 bases). The V gene lost 0 bases and the J gene lost 3 bases, with 12 bases spanning the gap. Germline V gives CDR1 DFQATT, CDR2 SNEGSKA (reference sequence). The CDR3 spans 14 residues. CDR3: CSARDAAGDYEQYF. For the CDR3, the DNA is TGCAGTGCTAGAGATGCGGCGGGTGACTACGAGCAGTACTTC.

This clonotype was counted only a few times. This chain connects TRBV7-9 to TRBJ2-5, with D maybe TRBD1 (6 bases). Germline V gene lookup returns CDR1 SEHNR and CDR2 FQNEAQ (reference sequence). Trimming shortened V by 5 bases and J by 2 bases, and 24 bases separated the two germline ends. The CDR3 has 18 amino acids. CDR3 coding DNA: TGTGCCAGCAGCCTATCAGGACAGTCCATAAACGCTCAAGAGACCCAGTACTTC. Protein sequence: CASSLSGQSINAQETQYF.

The chain links TRBV29-1 to TRBJ1-2; the D is unclear. Between the trimmed V and J ends, which lost 7 bases and 4 bases, there was a span of 10 bases. Germline CDR1 reads SQVTM; CDR2 reads ANQGSEA. The length of the CDR3 is 11 residues. CDR3 DNA: TGCAGCGGCTTAGGTCTCTATGGCTACACCTTC. This encodes CSGLGLYGYTF.

The chain couples TRBV18 to TRBJ2-6; D gene uncertain. The length of the CDR3 is 16 residues. Germline V lookup: CDR1 KGHSH, CDR2 LQKENI. Trimming took off 10 bases at V and 1 base at J, with 17 bases between the two ends. CDR3 sequence reads: CATPGRLGSGANVLTF. The CDR3, as DNA: TGTGCCACCCCGGGCCGGTTGGGGTCTGGGGCCAACGTCCTGACTTTC.

J is TRBJ2-2 and V is TRBV7-8; 8 bases align to TRBD2. The CDR3 is made up of 18 amino acids. Trimming took 1 base from V and 1 from J; bases not matched to a gene: 8. In germline, CDR1 is SGHVS, CDR2 FQNEAQ. CDR3 loop: CASSLVGIAGRNTGELFF. The CDR3 DNA reads as TGTGCCAGCAGCTTAGTGGGAATAGCGGGGAGGAACACCGGGGAGCTGTTTTTT.

This chain connects TRBV18 to TRBJ2-7; D unresolved. V dropped 2 bases and J dropped 0 bases, with 8 bases sitting between them. Germline V gene lookup returns CDR1 KGHSH and CDR2 LQKENI. The CDR3 extends over 14 amino acids. In DNA form, the CDR3 reads TGTGCCAGCTCACCAGTGGAGAGCTCCTACGAGCAGTACTTC. Protein sequence: CASSPVESSYEQYF.

The genes are TRBV9 and TRBJ1-1; D perhaps matches TRBD1 (6 bases). There are 12 residues in the CDR3. V was trimmed by 7 bases and J by 0 bases, leaving 7 bases between them. From germline, CDR1 is SGDLS and CDR2 YYNGEE. The CDR3 protein is CASGTLNTEAFF. DNA for the CDR3: TGTGCCAGCGGGACACTGAACACTGAAGCTTTCTTT.

V gene TRBV25-1 combines with J gene TRBJ2-1, with 7 bases lining up with TRBD2. Germline V gives CDR1 MGHDK, CDR2 SYGVNS. This CDR3 has 14 amino acids. After removal of 5 bases from V and 3 bases from J, the junction contained 4 bases not matched to a gene. In nucleotides, the CDR3 is TGTGCCAGCAGTTTAAGCGGGGACTACAATGAGCAGTTCTTC. It specifies CASSLSGDYNEQFF.

J is TRBJ2-7 and V is TRBV5-6; 8 bases are shared with TRBD1. The V segment lost 4 bases and the J segment 2 bases; nucleotides outside the gene matches: 11. Germline V gene sequence: CDR1 SGHDT, CDR2 YYEEEE. CDR3 length equals 16 residues. The CDR3 sequence is CASSPLPDREAYEQYF. The DNA for the CDR3 is TGTGCCAGCAGCCCGCTCCCGGACAGGGAGGCCTACGAGCAGTACTTC.

The rearrangement joins TRBV6-5 to TRBJ2-7; 10 bases agree with TRBD1. The junction had 8 bases not matched to a gene; V was cut back by 2 bases and J by 7 bases. CDR3 length equals 15 residues. Germline lookup yields CDR1 MNHEY and CDR2 SVGAGI. CDR3 loop: CASSYETGGFWEQYF. The CDR3 DNA reads TGTGCCAGCAGTTACGAGACAGGGGGCTTTTGGGAGCAGTACTTC.

The rearrangement joins TRBV5-1 to TRBJ1-2; D gene uncertain. CDR1 is SGHRS and CDR2 is YFSETQ in the germline V gene. CDR3 size: 13 residues. V was cut by 4 bases and J by 3 bases, with 10 bases left in between. CDR3 coding DNA: TGCGCCAGCAGCCCCACAGAGCACTATGGCTACACCTTC. Its translation is CASSPTEHYGYTF.

Concerning this clonotype itself: One end of the junction fails to match germline, which may point to a read error. The V gene is TRBV7-7, the J gene TRBJ2-3; no firm D call. This CDR3 spans 13 amino acids. The germline V gene encodes CDR1 SSHAT and CDR2 FNYEAQ (reference sequence). Written as DNA, the CDR3 is TGTGCTAGCAGCTTGGGTTTTACAGATACGCAGTATTTT. Translation gives CASSLGFTDTQYF.

The chain employs TRBV28 and TRBJ1-5; D remains unclear. The germline CDR1 and CDR2 sequences are MDHEN and SYDVKM. V was trimmed by 3 bases and J by 6 bases, leaving 12 bases between them. This CDR3 spans 14 amino acids. The chain's CDR3 is CASSFLQRAQPQHF. CDR3 bases: TGTGCCAGCAGTTTTCTCCAAAGGGCTCAGCCCCAGCATTTT. The full variable domain, completed using reference TRBV28 and TRBJ1-5, is DVKVTQSSRYLVKRTGEKVFLECVQDMDHENMFWYRQDPGLGLRLIYFSYDVKMKEKGDIPEGYSVSREKKERFSLILESASTNQTSMYLCASSFLQRAQPQHFGDGTRLSIL.